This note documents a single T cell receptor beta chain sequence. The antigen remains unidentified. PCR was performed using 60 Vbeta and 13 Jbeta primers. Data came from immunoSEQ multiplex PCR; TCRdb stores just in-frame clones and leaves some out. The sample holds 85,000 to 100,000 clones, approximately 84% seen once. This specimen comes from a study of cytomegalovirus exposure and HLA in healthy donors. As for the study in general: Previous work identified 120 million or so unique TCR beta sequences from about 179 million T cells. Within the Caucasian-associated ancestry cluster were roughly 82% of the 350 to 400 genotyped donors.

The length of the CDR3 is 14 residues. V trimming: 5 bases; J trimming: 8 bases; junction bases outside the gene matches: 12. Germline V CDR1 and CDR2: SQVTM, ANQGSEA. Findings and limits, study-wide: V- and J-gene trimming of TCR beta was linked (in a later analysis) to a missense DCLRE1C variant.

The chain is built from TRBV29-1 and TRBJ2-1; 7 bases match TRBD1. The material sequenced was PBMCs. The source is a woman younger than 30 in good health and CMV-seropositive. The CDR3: CSVTQGLGGDEQFF. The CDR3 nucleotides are TGCAGCGTTACACAGGGGCTGGGCGGTGATGAGCAGTTCTTC.